These 19 T cell receptor beta chains originate from one sample sequenced in a study of CD8 T cells in Susac syndrome. With random hexamers, reverse transcription was performed on 0.5 to 1 ug of RNA. TCRdb reprocessed the immunoSEQ multiplex PCR reads with MiXCR, giving one entry per CDR3 protein. The table records around 130,000 distinct CDR3 sequences, over 90% of them present only once. Sequencing was performed on CD4+ T cells from PBMCs. Receptors originate from a human donor in good health.

This chain uses TRBV4-2 with TRBJ1-5; D uncertain. The CDR3 contains 14 residues. Trimming removed 0 bases at V and 6 bases at J, with 9 bases between. CDR1 is LGHNA, CDR2 YNFKEQ, per germline. The CDR3 protein is CASSQDSGRQPQHF. Here the CDR3 DNA reads TGTGCCAGCAGCCAAGATTCCGGGCGTCAGCCCCAGCATTTT.

This chain joins TRBV29-1 and TRBJ1-2; no definite D call. From germline, CDR1 is SQVTM and CDR2 ANQGSEA. V shed 8 bases and J shed 9 bases, with 19 bases lying between them. This CDR3 has 12 amino acids. The CDR3 loop reads CSNRAPLESYTF. CDR3 DNA: TGCAGCAACCGGGCCCCCCTAGAAAGCTACACCTTC.

This rearrangement joins TRBV6-2 or TRBV6-3 to TRBJ2-7; D is unresolved. The germline V gene encodes CDR1 MNHEY and CDR2 SVGEGT. This CDR3 is built from 14 residues. Trimming cost V 7 bases and J 7 bases, with 20 bases left between them. In DNA, the CDR3 is TGTGCCAGCATGTCGGCAGGCACCCTAAGGGAGCAGTACTTC. This translates into CASMSAGTLREQYF.

The chain joins TRBV20-1 to TRBJ2-5, with 11 bases matching TRBD1. CDR3 length equals 14 residues. V shed 5 bases and J 5 bases; nucleotides not matched to a gene: 7. Looked up from germline, CDR1 is DFQATT and CDR2 is SNEGSKA (reference sequence). For the CDR3, the DNA is TGCAGTGCTCTCCGGGACAGGGGGGCGGAGACCCAGTACTTC. Translation gives CSALRDRGAETQYF.

The gene calls are TRBV24-1 and TRBJ2-1, with D perhaps TRBD1 (5 bases). V was clipped by 2 bases and J by 0 bases, with 10 bases between them. The CDR3 contains 16 residues. The germline V gene has CDR1 KGHDR and CDR2 SFDVKD. CDR3 sequence (DNA): TGTGCCACCAGTGATTGGGGCGTAGGCTCCTACAATGAGCAGTTCTTC. The encoded protein is CATSDWGVGSYNEQFF.

This clonotype occurred once. This chain connects TRBV30 to TRBJ2-1; D ambiguous. V lost 1 base and J lost 5, with 12 bases in between. This CDR3 has 14 residues. Germline CDR1 reads GTSNPN; CDR2 reads SVGIG (reference sequence). The CDR3 loop reads CAWSEVLQNNEQFF. The CDR3, as DNA: TGTGCCTGGAGTGAAGTACTTCAAAACAATGAGCAGTTCTTC. The full variable domain, with the rest looked up from reference TRBV30 and TRBJ2-1, is SQTIHQWPATLVQPVGSPLSLECTVEGTSNPNLYWYRQAAGRGLQLLFYSVGIGQISSEVPQNLSASRPQDRQFILSSKKLLLSDSGFYLCAWSEVLQNNEQFFGPGTRLTVL.

The chain links TRBV28 to TRBJ1-5, with D possibly matching TRBD1 (6 bases). This CDR3 has 16 residues. Trimming stripped 11 bases from V and 1 base from J, with 21 bases between. Germline V gene data show CDR1 as MDHEN and CDR2 as SYDVKM. As DNA, the CDR3 is TGTGCCTACTCTTCCTCCAGGGGTAAGAGCAATCAGCCCCAGCATTTT. Translating gives CAYSSSRGKSNQPQHF.

The chain is built from TRBV23-1 and TRBJ2-5; 14 bases are a match to TRBD2. TRBV23-1 is an open reading frame, and its role is uncertain. The CDR3 is 17 amino acids. Unmatched junction bases numbered 5, after V lost 0 bases and J lost 5 bases. This CDR3 reads CASSQSVGLAGGETQYF. In DNA form, the CDR3 reads TGCGCCAGCAGTCAATCCGTCGGACTAGCGGGAGGTGAGACCCAGTACTTC.

The V and J genes are TRBV13 and TRBJ1-6; the match to TRBD1 covers 7 bases. Germline trimming cut 0 bases from V and 10 bases from J; bases unmatched to any gene: 9. Per the germline V gene, CDR1 is PRHDT and CDR2 is FYEKMQ (reference sequence). This CDR3 is 16 amino acids long. The CDR3 nucleotides read TGTGCCAGCAGCTTAGGGGCGACAGGGAAGGGCTCACCCCTCCACTTT. It specifies CASSLGATGKGSPLHF. The full variable domain, in which reference TRBV13 and TRBJ1-6 provide the parts outside the CDR3, is AAGVIQSPRHLIKEKRETATLKCYPIPRHDTVYWYQQGPGQDPQFLISFYEKMQSDKGSIPDRFSAQQFSDYHSELNMSSLELGDSALYFCASSLGATGKGSPLHFGNGTRLTVT.

The chain links TRBV5-4 to TRBJ2-5, with TRBD1 matching 8 bases. From germline, CDR1 is SGHNT and CDR2 YYREEE (reference sequence). CDR3 length equals 15 residues. J was trimmed by 5 bases and V by 2 bases; bases with no gene match: 8. The CDR3 spells CASSFGQGVMETQYF. Here the CDR3 DNA reads TGTGCCAGCAGCTTTGGACAGGGCGTGATGGAGACCCAGTACTTC.

The V and J genes are TRBV30 and TRBJ2-2, with D uncertain. The germline gives CDR1 GTSNPN, CDR2 SVGIG (reference sequence). CDR3 size: 14 residues. Between the trimmed V and J ends, which lost 0 bases and 5 bases, there was a span of 10 bases. CDR3 region: CAWSVLRYTGELFF. Here the CDR3 DNA reads TGTGCCTGGAGTGTACTTCGGTATACCGGGGAGCTGTTTTTT.

The chain uses TRBV28 and TRBJ2-6; D is possibly TRBD1 (5 bases). Germline-derived CDR1 and CDR2 are MDHEN and SYDVKM. The CDR3 has 16 amino acids. With 10 bases removed from V and 1 base from J, the gap between germline ends came to 17 bases. In nucleotides, the CDR3 is TGTGCCATTCGACAGCCCTTAGGATCTGGGGCCAACGTCCTGACTTTC. This gives the protein CAIRQPLGSGANVLTF.

This clonotype has a single count. This chain joins TRBV5-6 and TRBJ2-1, with 7 nucleotides matching TRBD2. J lost 8 bases, V lost 4 bases, and 9 bases had no gene match. This CDR3 comprises 14 residues. CDR1 and CDR2 (germline): SGHDT, YYEEEE. CDR3 region: CASSPTGTTHEQFF. CDR3 bases: TGTGCCAGCAGCCCTACCGGGACTACGCATGAGCAGTTCTTC.

The chain links TRBV12-3 or TRBV12-4 to TRBJ1-3; D might be TRBD1 (5 bases). CDR3 length equals 16 residues. V was pared by 6 bases and J by 0 bases, with 15 bases between. DNA of the CDR3: TGTGCCAGCAGCCAGGGAGCGGCGCGCTCTGGAAACACCATATATTTT. This encodes CASSQGAARSGNTIYF.

This chain uses TRBV4-2 with TRBJ2-7; D might be TRBD1 (6 bases). Germline V gives CDR1 LGHNA, CDR2 YNFKEQ. V was cut by 3 bases and J by 2 bases, with 17 bases left in between. This CDR3 comprises 16 residues. The CDR3 DNA follows: TGTGCCAGCAGCCACGAAACGGGTAACAGGGCCTACGAGCAGTACTTC. Translating it yields CASSHETGNRAYEQYF.

The gene calls are TRBV2 and TRBJ2-2; D is unresolved. The CDR3 contains 14 residues. V lost 4 bases and J 4 bases, leaving 10 bases between the germline ends. Germline V gene sequence: CDR1 SNHLY, CDR2 FYNNEI. The CDR3 bases are TGTGCCAGCAGTGGTGGTCCCAGCACCGGGGAGCTGTTTTTT. Protein sequence: CASSGGPSTGELFF.

The chain links TRBV9 to TRBJ2-3; D is uncertain. Germline V CDR1 and CDR2: SGDLS, YYNGEE. The CDR3 length is 14 residues. V dropped 0 bases and J dropped 4 bases, with 9 bases sitting between them. The CDR3 protein is CASSVDSHADTQYF. The CDR3 nucleotides read TGTGCCAGCAGCGTAGACAGCCACGCAGATACGCAGTATTTT.

This chain joins TRBV5-1 and TRBJ2-2; TRBD1 might be the D (6 bases). CDR1 and CDR2 (germline): SGHRS, YFSETQ. The length of the CDR3 is 14 residues. Between the trimmed V and J ends, which lost 7 bases and 7 bases, there was a span of 17 bases. CDR3 region: CASRRTVVGGELFF. CDR3 nucleotides: TGCGCCAGCCGAAGGACAGTGGTCGGCGGGGAGCTGTTTTTT.

This clonotype has only one observation. This chain links TRBV20-1 with TRBJ2-2; unclear D gene. Germline V lookup: CDR1 DFQATT, CDR2 SNEGSKA (reference sequence). V dropped 6 bases and J dropped 0 bases, with 11 bases sitting between them. The CDR3 totals 14 residues. The CDR3 loop reads CSATRAANTGELFF. CDR3 bases: TGCAGTGCCACACGGGCTGCGAACACCGGGGAGCTGTTTTTT.